This passage covers 14 T cell receptor beta chains from one sample sequenced in a study of blood T cell repertoires in COVID-19. Profiled with immunoSEQ multiplex PCR; TCRdb holds only in-frame clones, not every one. The repertoire holds fewer than 250,000 clones, with about 88% as singletons. What was sequenced was peripheral blood. The receptor set was obtained from a man aged 30 to 45 with acute or convalescent COVID-19.

This clone is a singleton in its sample. This rearrangement joins TRBV29-1 to TRBJ1-5; D remains unclear. CDR3 length: 13 amino acids. V gave up 4 bases and J gave up 7 bases, with 14 bases separating them. Per the germline V gene, CDR1 is SQVTM and CDR2 is ANQGSEA. CDR3 residues: CSVGARVGQPQHF. The CDR3, as DNA: TGCAGCGTTGGGGCGAGGGTAGGCCAGCCCCAGCATTTT.

For the CDR3, the DNA is TGTGCCAGTAGGAGCGGGAGGTCCCCAGATACGCAGTATTTT. Amino acids: CASRSGRSPDTQYF. This chain uses TRBV2 with TRBJ2-3; 9 nucleotides align to TRBD2. Trimming cost V 9 bases and J 4 bases; bases outside gene matches: 8. Germline CDR1 is SNHLY and CDR2 is FYNNEI. The CDR3 contains 14 residues.

The rearrangement uses TRBV6-6 and TRBJ1-2; D may be TRBD1 (5 bases). V gave up 2 bases and J gave up 4 bases, with 11 bases separating them. The CDR3 has 14 residues. CDR1 and CDR2 from the germline V gene are MNHNY and SVGAGI (reference sequence). CDR3 bases: TGTGCCAGCAGTTACGCCATGGGGGGCTATGGCTACACCTTC. Amino acids: CASSYAMGGYGYTF.

The gene calls are TRBV7-9 and TRBJ2-5, with 7 bases aligning to TRBD1. The V segment lost 5 bases and the J segment 4 bases; nucleotides outside the gene matches: 22. The CDR3 is 19 amino acids. Germline CDR1 reads SEHNR; CDR2 reads FQNEAQ (reference sequence). The CDR3 nucleotides are TGTGCCAGCAGCCGTGAGGGGGCATTCTTTTCGAGGTGGCGAGAGACCCAGTACTTC. It specifies CASSREGAFFSRWRETQYF.

The J gene is TRBJ1-2, the V gene TRBV11-2, with D hard to call. The V end lost 3 bases, the J end lost 7 bases, and 15 bases lay between the germline ends. CDR1 and CDR2 (germline): SGHAT, FQNNGV. This CDR3 has 14 amino acids. The CDR3 reads CASSFARGTGGYTF. DNA of the CDR3: TGTGCCAGCAGCTTCGCCCGGGGAACGGGTGGCTACACCTTC.

This chain joins TRBV6-1 and TRBJ2-1, with 7 nucleotides matching TRBD1. CDR1 is MNHNS, CDR2 SASEGT, per germline. The CDR3 loop spans 16 amino acids. V lost 2 bases and J lost 2; bases outside the gene matches: 6. This CDR3 reads CASSEWGTVTYNEQFF. CDR3 nucleotides: TGTGCCAGCAGTGAATGGGGGACAGTGACCTACAATGAGCAGTTCTTC.

The chain joins TRBV19 to TRBJ1-1; D is ambiguous. Per germline, CDR1 LNHDA and CDR2 SQIVND (reference sequence). Trimming took off 4 bases at V and 5 bases at J, with 11 bases between the two ends. The CDR3 is 13 amino acids. CDR3 nucleotides: TGTGCCAGTAGTAGTTCGGCAGGTACTGAAGCTTTCTTT. Its translation is CASSSSAGTEAFF.

The chain combines TRBV19 with TRBJ2-3, with TRBD2 matching over 11 bases. The CDR3 extends over 20 amino acids. J gave up 2 bases and V 1 base, and 14 bases lay outside the gene matches. Germline loops: CDR1 LNHDA, CDR2 SQIVND (reference sequence). The DNA for the CDR3 is TGTGCCAGTAGTATAGTAGGACTAGCGGGTTTTAAAAGGGCCACAGATACGCAGTATTTT. It yields the protein CASSIVGLAGFKRATDTQYF.

This chain uses TRBV7-9 with TRBJ2-1; TRBD2 agrees at 8 bases. This CDR3 contains 16 residues. Germline-derived CDR1 and CDR2 are SEHNR and FQNEAQ (reference sequence). After removal of 2 bases from V and 2 bases from J, the junction contained 5 bases not matched to a gene. CDR3: CASSLSSGGTYNEQFF. In nucleotides, the CDR3 is TGTGCCAGCAGCTTATCCAGCGGGGGTACCTACAATGAGCAGTTCTTC.

This clone was counted between two and nine times. This chain joins TRBV6-1 and TRBJ2-7, with a weak D call TRBD1 (5 bases). With 1 base removed from V and 5 bases from J, the gap between germline ends came to 9 bases. The V gene's germline CDR1 is MNHNS and CDR2 SASEGT. There are 13 residues in the CDR3. CDR3 amino acids: CASSEVPGNEQYF. CDR3 DNA: TGTGCCAGCAGTGAAGTCCCAGGGAACGAGCAGTACTTC.

The chain carries TRBV7-3 and TRBJ2-1; 9 bases are a match to TRBD2. CDR1 is SGHTA, CDR2 FQGTGA, per germline. CDR3 length: 16 amino acids. The V and J ends lost 5 bases and 7 bases, in that order; junction bases with no gene match: 12. The CDR3 sequence is CASSPLGAGGSNEQFF. The CDR3 DNA follows: TGTGCCAGCAGCCCCCTAGGAGCGGGGGGAAGTAATGAGCAGTTCTTC.

The rearrangement uses TRBV27 and TRBJ2-7; the match to TRBD1 covers 7 bases. Germline V gene data show CDR1 as MNHEY and CDR2 as SMNVEV (reference sequence). This CDR3 contains 15 residues. Losses at the gene ends were 6 bases for V and 0 bases for J; bases not matched to a gene: 8. The CDR3 region has the DNA TGTGCCAGCAGAACCCACAGGGGCCTCTCCTACGAGCAGTACTTC. Translated, it gives CASRTHRGLSYEQYF.

The chain recombines TRBV6-5 with TRBJ1-5; maybe TRBD1 (5 bases). This CDR3 is built from 13 residues. V lost 6 bases to trimming and J lost 4 bases, with 10 bases between them. Germline V gene lookup returns CDR1 MNHEY and CDR2 SVGAGI. The CDR3 DNA reads as TGTGCCAGCAGACTACAGGTAAATCAGCCCCAGCATTTT. Translation: CASRLQVNQPQHF.

The chain carries TRBV25-1 and TRBJ1-6; no reliable D call. V shed 5 bases and J shed 9 bases, with 11 bases lying between them. Germline CDR1 MGHDK, CDR2 SYGVNS. CDR3 length equals 13 residues. This CDR3 is CASSKLGGSPLHF. DNA of the CDR3: TGTGCCAGCAGTAAATTAGGAGGTTCACCCCTCCACTTT.